The T cell receptor beta chain under discussion was sequenced for a study of blood T cell repertoires in COVID-19. At the level of the study: The origin of the acute and convalescent COVID-19 samples was the United States, Italy and Spain.

In the authors' methods: Amplifying reference gene primers gave estimates of nucleated cell counts. Repertoires were generated with immunoSEQ multiplex PCR, while TCRdb's copy carries only in-frame clones and drops some. Clone size and the V and J calls come from that table; the DNA yielded D and trimming. This sample has under 13,000 clones, with around 86% found just once. This clone appeared once. V lost 0 bases, J lost 2 bases, and 4 bases stayed unmatched. The germline V gene has CDR1 SGHVS and CDR2 FQNEAQ. The CDR3 is made up of 16 amino acids. Sequencing input: peripheral blood. The chain has TRBV7-8 and TRBJ2-1, with TRBD2 matching over 7 bases. This clonotype was obtained from a man in his 70s with active COVID-19. Written as DNA, the CDR3 is TGTGCCAGCAGCTTAGCGGGGACTATAGCCTACAATGAGCAGTTCTTC. This gives the protein CASSLAGTIAYNEQFF. Based on the CDR3 plus reference TRBV7-8 and TRBJ2-1, the full variable domain is GAGVSQSPRYKVAKRGQDVALRCDPISGHVSLFWYQQALGQGPEFLTYFQNEAQLDKSGLPSDRFFAERPEGSVSTLKIQRTQQEDSAVYLCASSLAGTIAYNEQFFGPGTRLTVL.